The clone carrying this T cell receptor (beta chain) has a single count. The data were obtained in a study of blood T cell repertoires in COVID-19. Original data processing: Estimation of nucleated cell counts relied on the amplification of reference gene primers. Libraries were prepared by immunoSEQ multiplex PCR; TCRdb keeps only in-frame clonotypes and omits some of them. The DNA was the basis for D and trimming; V, J and clone size are from that table. This sample has some 350,000 clones, with about 89% found just once. The CDR3 has 16 amino acids. The V gene end was trimmed by 0 bases and the J gene end by 1 base; junction bases not matched to a gene: 5. CDR1 SGDLS and CDR2 YYNGEE come from the germline V gene.

V is TRBV9 and J is TRBJ2-3; TRBD2 matches at 7 bases. This clonotype was obtained from a woman between 50 and 59 years old with COVID-19, enrolled during active disease. Sequenced: peripheral blood. The CDR3 spells CASSVGAGVGTDTQYF. In nucleotides, the CDR3 is TGTGCCAGCAGCGTAGGGGCGGGAGTGGGCACAGATACGCAGTATTTT.